This T cell receptor beta chain was recovered during a study of shared clonotypes between healthy human individuals. Nashville, Tennessee was home to all donors, who were Caucasian adults. V dropped 3 bases and J dropped 6 bases, with 9 bases sitting between them. CDR1 and CDR2 from the germline V gene are MNHEY and SMNVEV (reference sequence). This CDR3 comprises 12 residues. In the authors' methods: From ImmunoSEQ came sequences covering only the junction and carrying no quality scores, so filtering differed. Profiled with immunoSEQ multiplex PCR; TCRdb holds only in-frame clones, not every one. V and J calls and clone size follow that table, whereas D and trimming were derived from the DNA. The sample consists of 500,000 to 650,000 clones, around three quarters of them appearing once.

V usage is TRBV27 and J usage is TRBJ2-7; TRBD2 might be the D (5 bases). The sample taken for sequencing was PBMCs. The origin of this receptor is a woman between 35 and 50 years old in good health. Some clones in this sample may be carry-over from other donors' samples. The CDR3 nucleotides are TGTGCCAGCAGTTTCCCTGGGAGCGAGCAGTACTTC. Translating gives CASSFPGSEQYF.